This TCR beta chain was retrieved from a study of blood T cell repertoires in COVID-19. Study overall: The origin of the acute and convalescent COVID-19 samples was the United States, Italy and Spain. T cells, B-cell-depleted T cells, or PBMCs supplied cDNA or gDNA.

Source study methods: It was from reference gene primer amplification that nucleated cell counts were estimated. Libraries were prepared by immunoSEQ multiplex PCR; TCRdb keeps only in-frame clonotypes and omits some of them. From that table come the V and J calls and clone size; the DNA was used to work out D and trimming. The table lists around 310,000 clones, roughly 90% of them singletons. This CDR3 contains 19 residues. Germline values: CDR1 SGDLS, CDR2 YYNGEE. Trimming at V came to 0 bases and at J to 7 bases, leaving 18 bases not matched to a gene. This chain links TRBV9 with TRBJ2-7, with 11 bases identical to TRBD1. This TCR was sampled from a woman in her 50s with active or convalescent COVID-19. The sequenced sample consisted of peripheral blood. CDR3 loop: CASSVGTGGASGTPREQYF. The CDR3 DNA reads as TGTGCCAGCAGCGTAGGGACAGGGGGCGCGTCTGGAACTCCTAGGGAGCAGTACTTC.